The 18 T cell receptor beta chains in this list originate from one sample, sequenced in a study of chemoradiotherapy in HPV16-positive cancers. Sequencing used immunoSEQ multiplex PCR; TCRdb keeps in-frame clones, though not all of them. The sample holds around 53,000 clones, about 92% seen once. The starting material was blood, obtained from a patient who underwent chemoradiotherapy. The receptors were sampled from a human donor with HPV-associated anogenital cancer.

The rearrangement links TRBV5-1 to TRBJ2-3; D is possibly TRBD2 (6 bases). CDR1 and CDR2 (germline): SGHRS, YFSETQ. The CDR3 runs to 15 residues. With 4 bases removed from V and 0 bases from J, the gap between germline ends came to 12 bases. DNA for the CDR3: TGCGCCAGCAGCAAGGAGGGCCAAAGCACAGATACGCAGTATTTT. Translating gives CASSKEGQSTDTQYF.

J is TRBJ1-3 and V is TRBV5-4; D may be TRBD1 (5 bases). Germline V lookup: CDR1 SGHNT, CDR2 YYREEE (reference sequence). The V end was cut by 0 bases, the J end by 0 bases, with 7 bases between. This CDR3 has 15 residues. DNA of the CDR3: TGTGCCAGCAGCTTGGGGGGGGACTCTGGAAACACCATATATTTT. Its translation is CASSLGGDSGNTIYF.

The V gene is TRBV5-1, the J gene TRBJ2-7; 9 bases are shared with TRBD2. Germline V lookup: CDR1 SGHRS, CDR2 YFSETQ. J lost 3 bases, V lost 2 bases, and 6 bases had no gene match. CDR3 length: 15 residues. CDR3 loop: CASSLTSGLLYEQYF. CDR3 DNA sequence: TGCGCCAGCAGCTTAACTAGCGGGTTGCTCTACGAGCAGTACTTC.

In DNA form, the CDR3 reads TGTGCCAGCAGCTTGGATGGGACTGAAGCTTTCTTT. As protein: CASSLDGTEAFF. The J gene is TRBJ1-1, the V gene TRBV13; D is unresolved. The CDR3 loop spans 12 amino acids. Trimming took 3 bases from V and 5 from J, leaving 7 bases between them. Germline V gene data show CDR1 as PRHDT and CDR2 as FYEKMQ (reference sequence).

The rearrangement joins TRBV18 to TRBJ1-6, with D uncertain. Trimming pared 3 bases from V and 7 bases from J, leaving 7 bases between. Germline V gives CDR1 KGHSH, CDR2 LQKENI. The CDR3 is 13 residues long. CDR3 DNA: TGTGCCAGCTCACCCGGATGGAATTCACCCCTCCACTTT. Its protein product is CASSPGWNSPLHF.

This chain joins TRBV4-3 and TRBJ1-4, with TRBD1 as a possible D gene (5 bases). The V gene's germline CDR1 is LGHNA and CDR2 YSLEER. The CDR3 loop spans 14 amino acids. V shed 3 bases and J shed 0 bases, with 5 bases lying between them. The CDR3 sequence: CASSQGATNEKLFF. Here the CDR3 DNA reads TGCGCCAGCAGCCAGGGGGCAACTAATGAAAAACTGTTTTTT.

For the CDR3, the DNA is TGTGCCATCAGTGAGGCGACAGGGGGGAACACTGAAGCTTTCTTT. Translation: CAISEATGGNTEAFF. The chain links TRBV10-3 to TRBJ1-1; 9 bases line up with TRBD1. The CDR3 totals 15 residues. V shed 2 bases and J 1 base; nucleotides not matched to a gene: 2. Germline CDR1 reads ENHRY; CDR2 reads SYGVKD.

The J gene is TRBJ1-1, the V gene TRBV5-6; D may be TRBD1 (5 bases). The germline V gene has CDR1 SGHDT and CDR2 YYEEEE. Trimming removed 0 bases from V and 2 bases from J, with 8 bases in between. This CDR3 spans 14 amino acids. CDR3 nucleotide sequence: TGTGCCAGCAGCTTGGCGCAGGGTAACACTGAAGCTTTCTTT. Amino acids: CASSLAQGNTEAFF.

CDR3 bases: TGTGCCAGCAGTGCCTCGAGGCTTACCTCGGGGAATGAGCAGTTCTTC. Protein sequence: CASSASRLTSGNEQFF. This sequence joins TRBV27 and TRBJ2-1, with D possibly being TRBD2 (5 bases). From germline, CDR1 is MNHEY and CDR2 SMNVEV (reference sequence). V was trimmed by 5 bases and J by 7 bases, leaving 21 bases between them. This CDR3 has 16 amino acids.

Only one count was recorded for this clone. The V call is TRBV25-1, the J call TRBJ1-2; a weak D match, TRBD1 (6 bases). Germline V gene data show CDR1 as MGHDK and CDR2 as SYGVNS. CDR3 length: 13 amino acids. V lost 7 bases and J 3 bases, leaving 12 bases between the germline ends. The CDR3 coding sequence is TGTGCCAGCACAGCAGGGGTGGACTATGGCTACACCTTC. Translating it yields CASTAGVDYGYTF.

The chain uses TRBV5-1 and TRBJ1-5; D is ambiguous. V dropped 1 base and J dropped 2 bases, with 7 bases sitting between them. CDR1 is SGHRS and CDR2 is YFSETQ in the germline V gene. The CDR3 has 14 amino acids. DNA of the CDR3: TGCGCCAGCAGCTTGAGTCCGCGCAATCAGCCCCAGCATTTT. This encodes CASSLSPRNQPQHF.

This chain uses TRBV6-6 with TRBJ2-3, with TRBD2 matching over 10 bases. Germline V gene sequence: CDR1 MNHNY, CDR2 SVGAGI (reference sequence). V gave up 6 bases and J gave up 8 bases; unmatched junction bases: 14. The CDR3 is 16 amino acids. As DNA, the CDR3 is TGTGCCAGCAGCGAACAAAGCGGGAGGGCCCTCCCTACGCAGTATTTT. This sequence encodes CASSEQSGRALPTQYF.

The J gene is TRBJ1-2, the V gene TRBV5-1, with 12 bases aligning to TRBD1. The CDR3 has 15 amino acids. In germline, CDR1 is SGHRS, CDR2 YFSETQ. V was clipped by 4 bases and J by 8 bases; unmatched bases: 9. CDR3 in amino acids: CASSPGTGGAVGYTF. The DNA of the CDR3 is TGCGCCAGCAGCCCCGGGACAGGGGGCGCGGTGGGCTACACCTTC. Combining the CDR3 with reference TRBV5-1 and TRBJ1-2 gives the whole variable domain KAGVTQTPRYLIKTRGQQVTLSCSPISGHRSVSWYQQTPGQGLQFLFEYFSETQRNKGNFPGRFSGRQFSNSRSEMNVSTLELGDSALYLCASSPGTGGAVGYTFGSGTRLTVV.

J is TRBJ2-7 and V is TRBV6-6; 8 bases agree with TRBD2. The CDR3 is 15 residues long. CDR1 is MNHNY, CDR2 SVGAGI, per germline (reference sequence). Trimming took 5 bases from V and 2 from J; bases not matched to a gene: 8. The CDR3 bases are TGTGCCAGCAGTGATCAAGGCGGGGGGACCTACGAGCAGTACTTC. Residues: CASSDQGGGTYEQYF.

This chain joins TRBV5-1 and TRBJ2-7; TRBD1 matches at 7 bases. The germline CDR1 and CDR2 sequences are SGHRS and YFSETQ. Trimming at V came to 4 bases and at J to 3 bases, leaving 10 bases not matched to a gene. The CDR3 is 15 amino acids. The CDR3 DNA sequence: TGCGCCAGCAGCGCAACAGGGGCGACGAACTACGAGCAGTACTTC. Protein: CASSATGATNYEQYF.

The rearrangement links TRBV7-6 to TRBJ1-6; 9 positions agree with TRBD1. V was pared by 0 bases and J by 7 bases, with 4 bases of the junction left unmatched. CDR3 size: 16 residues. CDR1 SGHVS and CDR2 FNYEAQ come from the germline V gene. Here the CDR3 reads CASSLAETGGNSPLHF. The CDR3 nucleotides are TGTGCCAGCAGCTTAGCGGAGACAGGGGGGAATTCACCCCTCCACTTT.

V is TRBV9 and J is TRBJ2-2; the match to TRBD2 covers 7 bases. V was pared by 5 bases and J by 0 bases, with 1 base of the junction left unmatched. The germline gives CDR1 SGDLS, CDR2 YYNGEE. The CDR3 consists of 14 residues. For the CDR3, the DNA is TGTGCCAGCAGGGGGAGGGCGAACACCGGGGAGCTGTTTTTT. Its translation is CASRGRANTGELFF.

V and J are TRBV2 and TRBJ1-1; TRBD1 might be the D (5 bases). CDR3 length: 14 residues. Germline values: CDR1 SNHLY, CDR2 FYNNEI. V lost 5 bases, J lost 4 bases, and 14 bases lay in between. CDR3 DNA: TGTGCCAGCAGTTTCGGGCAGGGAGGCACTGAAGCTTTCTTT. It encodes CASSFGQGGTEAFF.